This is a list of T cell receptor beta chains from one sample in a study of cytotoxic CD8 clonotypes in ibrutinib-treated CLL. Here immunoSEQ multiplex PCR was the method, and the copy in TCRdb shows in-frame clones only, minus some. The top ten hold approximately 7% of the sample, which has about 39,000 clones, approximately 67% seen once. Material: PBMCs, obtained at disease progression, from a patient treated with ibrutinib. The receptors derive from a human donor with chronic lymphocytic leukemia. Each CDR3 is given with its conserved first and last residue. D genes are given only for firm matches. Size is omitted from some rows. Given values are once, few, many or a class for expanded clones.

D: .; size: few; J: TRBJ1-3; V: TRBV29-1; DNA: TGCAGCGTTCGGGAGACCTCTGGAAACACCATATATTTT; CDR3: CSVRETSGNTIYF
D: .; size: .; J: TRBJ1-4; V: TRBV9; DNA: TGTGCCAGCACCACTAATGCAGGGACTAATGAAAAACTGTTTTTT; CDR3: CASTTNAGTNEKLFF
D: TRBD2; size: .; J: TRBJ2-5; V: TRBV11-3; DNA: TGTGCCAGCAGCTCGCCTAGCGGGATAGAGACCCAGTACTTC; CDR3: CASSSPSGIETQYF
D: .; size: .; J: TRBJ2-5; V: TRBV2; DNA: TGTGCCAGCAGCGGCCAAGAGACCCAGTACTTC; CDR3: CASSGQETQYF
D: TRBD2; size: .; J: TRBJ2-7; V: TRBV19; DNA: TGTGCCAGTAGTTCCGGGACTAGCGGGAGCTACGAGCAGTACTTC; CDR3: CASSSGTSGSYEQYF
D: TRBD1; size: many; J: TRBJ1-2; V: TRBV7-2; DNA: TGTGCCAGCAGCATATCCGGGACAGGGCTTTATGGCTACACCTTC; CDR3: CASSISGTGLYGYTF
D: .; size: .; J: TRBJ1-1; V: TRBV28; DNA: TGTGCCAGCACGGGCATCGGGCCTGAAGCTTTCTTT; CDR3: CASTGIGPEAFF
D: TRBD2; size: .; J: TRBJ2-3; V: TRBV7-2; DNA: TGTGCCAGCACCCTGCTATTGACTAGCGGGAGTAGAGGAGATACGCAGTATTTT; CDR3: CASTLLLTSGSRGDTQYF
D: .; size: .; J: TRBJ2-7; V: TRBV4-2; DNA: TGTGCCAGCGGCCGTCCTAGCTCCTACGAGCAGTACTTC; CDR3: CASGRPSSYEQYF
D: .; size: few; J: TRBJ1-2; V: TRBV6-5; DNA: TGTGCCAGCAGTCCCCGACAGGCCTATGGCTACACCTTC; CDR3: CASSPRQAYGYTF
D: .; size: .; J: TRBJ1-6; V: TRBV9; DNA: TGTGCCAGCAGCGTAACGGTCCTAAGCTCCTATAATTCACCCCTCCACTTT; CDR3: CASSVTVLSSYNSPLHF
D: TRBD1; size: .; J: TRBJ1-5; V: TRBV19; DNA: TGTGCCAGTAGTACAGTACAGGGGAATCAGCCCCAGCATTTT; CDR3: CASSTVQGNQPQHF
D: .; size: .; J: TRBJ2-3; V: TRBV27; DNA: TGTGCCAGCAGTTTATTGGTCCCGCAGCTTGATGCGCAGTATTTT; CDR3: CASSLLVPQLDAQYF
D: .; size: .; J: TRBJ2-7; V: TRBV2; DNA: TGTGCCAGCAGTTTCGGATCCTACGAGCAGTACTTC; CDR3: CASSFGSYEQYF
D: .; size: .; J: TRBJ2-1; V: TRBV7-2; DNA: TGTGCCAGCAGCTTAGCTTTCGGGAGACTGGCCAATGAGCAGTTCTTC; CDR3: CASSLAFGRLANEQFF
D: .; size: .; J: TRBJ2-5; V: TRBV11-1; DNA: TGTGCCAGCAGCCGAGGACAGATGAGTGGAGAGACCCAGTACTTC; CDR3: CASSRGQMSGETQYF
D: TRBD2; size: .; J: TRBJ2-7; V: TRBV19; DNA: TGTGCCAGTACCCACGGTGGGAGGGGTGAAGGACACGAGCAGTACTTC; CDR3: CASTHGGRGEGHEQYF
D: TRBD1; size: .; J: TRBJ2-7; V: TRBV29-1; DNA: TGCAGCGTAGACGACAGGGGCGGCGAGCAGTACTTC; CDR3: CSVDDRGGEQYF
D: TRBD1; size: .; J: TRBJ1-2; V: TRBV6-5; DNA: TGTGCCAGCAGGGAGACAGGGGCAGCTAACTATGGCTACACCTTC; CDR3: CASRETGAANYGYTF
D: .; size: .; J: TRBJ2-3; V: TRBV5-4; DNA: TGTGCCAGCAGCTATAATGGACAGAACACAGATACGCAGTATTTT; CDR3: CASSYNGQNTDTQYF
D: .; size: few; J: TRBJ2-6; V: TRBV7-3; DNA: TGTGCCAGCAGCTTACAGGGTCGAGGGGCCAACGTCCTGACTTTC; CDR3: CASSLQGRGANVLTF
D: .; size: .; J: TRBJ2-3; V: TRBV11-3; DNA: TGTGCCAGCAACCTACAGATCACAGATACGCAGTATTTT; CDR3: CASNLQITDTQYF
D: TRBD2; size: .; J: TRBJ2-1; V: TRBV7-2; DNA: TGTGCCAGCAGCCCCTATGGGACTACCTACAATGAGCAGTTCTTC; CDR3: CASSPYGTTYNEQFF
D: .; size: .; J: TRBJ2-3; V: TRBV13; DNA: TGTGCCAGCAGCTCTGGAATCCGCACAGATACGCAGTATTTT; CDR3: CASSSGIRTDTQYF
D: TRBD2; size: .; J: TRBJ2-1; V: TRBV6-5; DNA: TGTGCCAGCACGAGAGCGGGAGGCCTTGGCAATGAGCAGTTCTTC; CDR3: CASTRAGGLGNEQFF
D: .; size: .; J: TRBJ2-7; V: TRBV27; DNA: TGTGCCAGCAGTCCGTCCATTGGCCCAGGCTACGAGCAGTACTTC; CDR3: CASSPSIGPGYEQYF
D: TRBD1; size: .; J: TRBJ2-6; V: TRBV6-5; DNA: TGTGCCAGCAGTTCGGGGACAGGGGGCCCGGCCAACGTCCTGACTTTC; CDR3: CASSSGTGGPANVLTF
D: TRBD1; size: once; J: TRBJ2-7; V: TRBV7-2; DNA: TGTGCCAGCAGCTTACAACAGGGGGCCCCATACGAGCAGTACTTC; CDR3: CASSLQQGAPYEQYF
D: TRBD2; size: .; J: TRBJ2-7; V: TRBV10-3; DNA: TGTGCCATCAGTACTAGCGGGCAAGCCTACGAGCAGTACTTC; CDR3: CAISTSGQAYEQYF
D: .; size: .; J: TRBJ2-7; V: TRBV5-6; DNA: TGTGCCAGCAGCTTGGCCAGGGCTTACGAGCAGTACTTC; CDR3: CASSLARAYEQYF
D: .; size: .; J: TRBJ2-5; V: TRBV11-2; DNA: TGTGCCAGCAGCTTAGGTCGGCAAGAGACCCAGTACTTC; CDR3: CASSLGRQETQYF
D: .; size: .; J: TRBJ1-2; V: TRBV12-5; DNA: TGTGCTAGTGCTTCAGGGGATTCTACTGGCTACACCTTC; CDR3: CASASGDSTGYTF
D: TRBD1; size: .; J: TRBJ1-3; V: TRBV7-2; DNA: TGTGCCAGCAGCTCGTCCGGGACAGGGGGCGCTGGAAACACCATATATTTT; CDR3: CASSSSGTGGAGNTIYF
D: TRBD1; size: once; J: TRBJ1-1; V: TRBV6-5; DNA: TGTGCCAGCAGTGAAAGCGGACAGGAGACAGAAGCTTTCTTT; CDR3: CASSESGQETEAFF
D: TRBD1; size: few; J: TRBJ1-1; V: TRBV7-9; DNA: TGTGCCAGCAGCACCCCACAGGGGAGCCGAACTGAAGCTTTCTTT; CDR3: CASSTPQGSRTEAFF
D: .; size: .; J: TRBJ2-7; V: TRBV19; DNA: TGTGCCAGTAGTACAACACCGGCCTCCGTGGAGCAGTACTTC; CDR3: CASSTTPASVEQYF
D: .; size: few; J: TRBJ1-2; V: TRBV6-1; DNA: TGTGCCAGCAGTGAAGGTTCCGGGCCCGGGAACTATGGCTACACCTTC; CDR3: CASSEGSGPGNYGYTF
D: TRBD1; size: .; J: TRBJ1-2; V: TRBV6-5; DNA: TGTGCCAGCAGTAACAGGGGCGGGAATGGCTACACCTTC; CDR3: CASSNRGGNGYTF
D: TRBD2; size: .; J: TRBJ2-4; V: TRBV13; DNA: TGTGCCAGCAGCAAGGCCGGGATAGCGGCGGGGGGGTCTAAAAACATTCAGTACTTC; CDR3: CASSKAGIAAGGSKNIQYF
D: .; size: few; J: TRBJ2-7; V: TRBV30; DNA: TGTGCCTGGAGGGGGCTTCCCTACGAGCAGTACTTC; CDR3: CAWRGLPYEQYF
D: .; size: medium-sized; J: TRBJ2-7; V: TRBV19; DNA: TGTGCCAGTAGTAGGGACGGGTCACTCTACGAGCAGTACTTC; CDR3: CASSRDGSLYEQYF
D: .; size: .; J: TRBJ2-2; V: TRBV6-6; DNA: TGTGCCAGCACCACGAGGGGCCCCGGGGAGCTGTTTTTT; CDR3: CASTTRGPGELFF
D: .; size: .; J: TRBJ1-3; V: TRBV19; DNA: TGTGCCAGTAGTATAGGTGCAAGTGGAAACACCATATATTTT; CDR3: CASSIGASGNTIYF
D: TRBD1; size: .; J: TRBJ2-3; V: TRBV7-2; DNA: TGTGCCAGCAGCTTAGGACAGGGTACAGATACGCAGTATTTT; CDR3: CASSLGQGTDTQYF
D: .; size: .; J: TRBJ2-6; V: TRBV7-2; DNA: TGTGCCAGCACCCTCTGGGGTTCTGGGGCCAACGTCCTGACTTTC; CDR3: CASTLWGSGANVLTF
D: .; size: .; J: TRBJ2-7; V: TRBV6-6; DNA: TGTGCCAGCAGTTACTCCCCAGGGCGGGAGCAGTACTTC; CDR3: CASSYSPGREQYF
D: .; size: few; J: TRBJ2-2; V: TRBV19; DNA: TGTGCCAGTAGTATAGGTCCTAGGTCGGGCACCGGGGAGCTGTTTTTT; CDR3: CASSIGPRSGTGELFF
D: TRBD1; size: .; J: TRBJ1-6; V: TRBV4-2; DNA: TGTGCCAGCAGCGCGGACAGGGGCAATTCACCCCTCCACTTT; CDR3: CASSADRGNSPLHF
D: .; size: .; J: TRBJ1-4; V: TRBV30; DNA: TGTGCCTGGAGTATCGGGACGGGGGGTGAAAAACTGTTTTTT; CDR3: CAWSIGTGGEKLFF